The entry that follows covers one TCR beta chain sequence. Its target is not known. These data come from a study of response to subunit inactivated influenza vaccine. The study's findings and limits: Each seasonal influenza vaccination recruits few new T cells, the authors suggested.

MiXCR was run by TCRdb on the RT-PCR reads, yielding one entry per CDR3 protein. The sample yields approximately 500,000 distinct CDR3 sequences, 10% to 15% seen once. The origin of this receptor is a man aged 50 or older who received an inactivated influenza vaccine. The specimen was PBMCs from blood, collected more than 35 days after vaccination.

Here the CDR3 reads CASGSLTGANVLTF. CDR3 nucleotide sequence: TGTGCCAGTGGGAGCCTAACTGGGGCCAACGTCCTGACTTTC. The chain couples TRBV12-3 or TRBV12-4 to TRBJ2-6; possibly TRBD2 for D (5 bases). This CDR3 has 14 amino acids. V lost 9 bases and J 2 bases, leaving 11 bases between the germline ends.